These 6 T cell receptor beta chains came from one sample sequenced in a study of blood T cell repertoires in COVID-19. Here immunoSEQ multiplex PCR was the method, and the copy in TCRdb shows in-frame clones only, minus some. This sample yields a few hundred thousand clones, of which more than 85% are seen a single time; 2.5% to 3% belongs to the top ten. The sample was peripheral blood. Receptor source: a person under 35 with COVID-19, enrolled during active disease.

The V and J genes are TRBV5-4 and TRBJ1-1, with 7 nucleotides matching TRBD1. This CDR3 contains 15 residues. V lost 4 bases and J lost 0; bases outside the gene matches: 6. The germline CDR1 and CDR2 sequences are SGHNT and YYREEE (reference sequence). Here the CDR3 reads CASSAAGGMNTEAFF. The CDR3 nucleotides read TGTGCCAGCAGCGCGGCAGGGGGGATGAACACTGAAGCTTTCTTT.

This clone showed up just a few times. The CDR3 nucleotides are TGTGCCACCAGTGATTTGCGACAAATAGGGCAGTACTTC. This sequence encodes CATSDLRQIGQYF. The chain recombines TRBV24-1 with TRBJ2-7; D is ambiguous. The V end lost 0 bases, the J end lost 9 bases, and 11 bases lay between the germline ends. This CDR3 is 13 amino acids long. The V gene's germline CDR1 is KGHDR and CDR2 SFDVKD.

The rearrangement joins TRBV29-1 to TRBJ2-6; 9 bases map to TRBD1. Unmatched junction bases numbered 6, after V lost 0 bases and J lost 3 bases. The CDR3 runs to 17 residues. Looked up from germline, CDR1 is SQVTM and CDR2 is ANQGSEA. Written as DNA, the CDR3 is TGCAGCGTTGAAGATTGGGACAGGGTGTTTGGGGCCAACGTCCTGACTTTC. Translated, it gives CSVEDWDRVFGANVLTF.

As regards this clone: A junction end diverges from the germline sequence, so it may reflect a read error. The chain uses TRBV11-2 and TRBJ2-5; TRBD1 agrees at 7 bases. The CDR3 contains 14 residues. CDR1 is SGHAT and CDR2 is FQNNGV in the germline V gene. The CDR3 sequence is CASRLGTAQETQYF. Here the CDR3 DNA reads TGTGCCAGCAGGTTAGGGACAGCCCAAGAGACCCAGTACTTC.

The V call is TRBV7-2, the J call TRBJ1-4; 7 bases are shared with TRBD1. Trimming at V came to 4 bases and at J to 8 bases, leaving 7 bases not matched to a gene. From germline, CDR1 is SGHTA and CDR2 FQGNSA. This CDR3 spans 14 amino acids. The CDR3 spells CASSSRQGGEKLFF. Written as DNA, the CDR3 is TGTGCCAGCAGCTCCCGACAGGGTGGAGAAAAACTGTTTTTT.

On this clone itself: Other nucleotide sequences from this sample produce the same CDR3. V gene TRBV28 combines with J gene TRBJ2-1; D gene ambiguous. The germline CDR1 and CDR2 sequences are MDHEN and SYDVKM. This CDR3 has 11 residues. Trimming stripped 2 bases from V and 10 bases from J, with 6 bases between. The CDR3 loop is CASSLTAEQFF. The CDR3 region has the DNA TGTGCCAGCAGTTTAACAGCCGAGCAGTTCTTC. Full variable domain (rest looked up from reference TRBV28 and TRBJ2-1): DVKVTQSSRYLVKRTGEKVFLECVQDMDHENMFWYRQDPGLGLRLIYFSYDVKMKEKGDIPEGYSVSREKKERFSLILESASTNQTSMYLCASSLTAEQFFGPGTRLTVL.